This T cell receptor (beta chain) was documented in a study of glioma-infiltrating T cells. Broader study findings: CDR3 overlap between tissue and blood was very small. Tissue-blood divergence was below expectation in non-neoplastic patients, above in gliomas.

In this sample, this clonotype turned up a few times. The antigen is unknown. The iRepertoire nested amplicon-rescue multiplex PCR amplified TCR alpha and beta CDR3s from RNA. TCRdb ran MiXCR on the multiplex PCR reads and lists one entry per CDR3 protein. The sample holds approximately 140,000 distinct CDR3 sequences, 24% seen once. The sequencing input was glioma tissue, nonneoplastic brain tissue, or PBMCs (not recorded which). The receptor comes from a human donor with low-grade glioma or glioblastoma, undergoing nonglioma brain surgery, or in good health (not recorded which).

The CDR3 DNA follows: TGTGCCAGCAGTGAATCCGTAGTAGGCGCTGAAGCTTTCTTT. It encodes CASSESVVGAEAFF. The chain is built from TRBV25-1 and TRBJ1-1; D is uncertain. CDR1 and CDR2 (germline): MGHDK, SYGVNS. Trimming took off 1 base at V and 6 bases at J, with 12 bases between the two ends. This CDR3 spans 14 amino acids.